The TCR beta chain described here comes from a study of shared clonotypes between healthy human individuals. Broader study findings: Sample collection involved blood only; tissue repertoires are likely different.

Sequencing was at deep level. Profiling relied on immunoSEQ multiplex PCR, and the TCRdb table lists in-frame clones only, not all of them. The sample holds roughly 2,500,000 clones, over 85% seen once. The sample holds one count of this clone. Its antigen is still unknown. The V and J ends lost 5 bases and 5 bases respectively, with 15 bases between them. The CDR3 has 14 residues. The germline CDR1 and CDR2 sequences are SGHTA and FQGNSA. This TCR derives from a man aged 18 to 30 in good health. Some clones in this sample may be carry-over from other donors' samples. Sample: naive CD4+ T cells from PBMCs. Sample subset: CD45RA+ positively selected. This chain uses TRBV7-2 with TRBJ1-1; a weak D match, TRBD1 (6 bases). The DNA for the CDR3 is TGTGCCAGCAGCCCGGGACAACCGCGAACTGAAGCTTTCTTT. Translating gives CASSPGQPRTEAFF.